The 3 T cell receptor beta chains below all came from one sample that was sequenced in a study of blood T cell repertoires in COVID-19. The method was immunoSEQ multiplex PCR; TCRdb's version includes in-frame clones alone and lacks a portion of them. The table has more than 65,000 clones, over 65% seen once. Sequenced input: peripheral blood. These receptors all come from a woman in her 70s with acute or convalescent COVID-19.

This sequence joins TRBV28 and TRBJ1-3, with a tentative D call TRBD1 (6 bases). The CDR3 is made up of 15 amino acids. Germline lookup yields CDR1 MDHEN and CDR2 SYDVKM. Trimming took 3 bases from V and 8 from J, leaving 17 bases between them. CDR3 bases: TGTGCCAGCAGTTTGACGGACAGCCCGTCAGACACCATATATTTT. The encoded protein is CASSLTDSPSDTIYF.

DNA for the CDR3: TGCGCCAGTGATCTAGGGGCCGGGGGAGAGACCCAGTACTTC. Encoded protein: CASDLGAGGETQYF. The chain combines TRBV10-2 with TRBJ2-5; D possibly corresponds to TRBD2 (6 bases). The V gene lost 9 bases and the J gene lost 4 bases, with 18 bases spanning the gap. CDR1 and CDR2 from the germline V gene are WSHSY and SAAADI. This CDR3 comprises 14 residues.

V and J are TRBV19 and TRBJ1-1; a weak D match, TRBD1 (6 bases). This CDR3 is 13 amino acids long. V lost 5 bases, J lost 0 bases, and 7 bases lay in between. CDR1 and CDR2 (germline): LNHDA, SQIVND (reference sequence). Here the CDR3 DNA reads TGTGCCAGTAGTGGACAGATGAACACTGAAGCTTTCTTT. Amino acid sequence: CASSGQMNTEAFF.